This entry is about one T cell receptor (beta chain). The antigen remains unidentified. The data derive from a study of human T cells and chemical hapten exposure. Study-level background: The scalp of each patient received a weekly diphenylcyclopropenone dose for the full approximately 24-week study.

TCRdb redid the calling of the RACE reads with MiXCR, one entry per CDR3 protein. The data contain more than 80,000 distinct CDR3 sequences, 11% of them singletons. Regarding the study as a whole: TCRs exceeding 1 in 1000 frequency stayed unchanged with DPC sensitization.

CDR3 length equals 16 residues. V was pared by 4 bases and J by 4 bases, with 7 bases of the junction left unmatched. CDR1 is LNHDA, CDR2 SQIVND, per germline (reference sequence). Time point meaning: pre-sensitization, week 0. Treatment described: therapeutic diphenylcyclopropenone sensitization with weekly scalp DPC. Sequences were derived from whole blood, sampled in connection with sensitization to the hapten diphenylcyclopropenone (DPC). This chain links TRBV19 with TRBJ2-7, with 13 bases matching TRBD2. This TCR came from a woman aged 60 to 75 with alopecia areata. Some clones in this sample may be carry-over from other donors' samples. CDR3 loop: CASSTRLAGGRYEQYF. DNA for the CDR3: TGTGCCAGTAGTACGAGACTAGCGGGGGGACGATACGAGCAGTACTTC. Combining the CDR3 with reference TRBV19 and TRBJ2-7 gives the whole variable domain DGGITQSPKYLFRKEGQNVTLSCEQNLNHDAMYWYRQDPGQGLRLIYYSQIVNDFQKGDIAEGYSVSREKKESFPLTVTSAQKNPTAFYLCASSTRLAGGRYEQYFGPGTRLTVT.